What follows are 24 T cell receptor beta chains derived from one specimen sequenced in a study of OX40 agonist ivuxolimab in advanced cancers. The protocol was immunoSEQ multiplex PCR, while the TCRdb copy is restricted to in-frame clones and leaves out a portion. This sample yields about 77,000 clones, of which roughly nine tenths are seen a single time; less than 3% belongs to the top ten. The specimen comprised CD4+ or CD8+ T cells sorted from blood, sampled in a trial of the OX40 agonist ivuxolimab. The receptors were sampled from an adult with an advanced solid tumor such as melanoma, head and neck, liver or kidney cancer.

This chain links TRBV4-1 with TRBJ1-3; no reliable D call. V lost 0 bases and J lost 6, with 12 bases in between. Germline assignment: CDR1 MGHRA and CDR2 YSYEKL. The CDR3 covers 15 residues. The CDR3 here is CASSQDSTASNTIYF. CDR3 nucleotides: TGCGCCAGCAGCCAAGATAGTACAGCCTCAAACACCATATATTTT.

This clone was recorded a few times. The chain's CDR3 is CASLRDYEQYF. The DNA for the CDR3 is TGTGCCAGCCTAAGGGACTACGAGCAGTACTTC. This rearrangement joins TRBV6-4 to TRBJ2-7; D is ambiguous. V was shortened by 8 bases and J by 3 bases, with 8 bases between the two germline ends. The CDR3 has 11 residues. Germline V lookup: CDR1 MRHNA, CDR2 SNTAGT.

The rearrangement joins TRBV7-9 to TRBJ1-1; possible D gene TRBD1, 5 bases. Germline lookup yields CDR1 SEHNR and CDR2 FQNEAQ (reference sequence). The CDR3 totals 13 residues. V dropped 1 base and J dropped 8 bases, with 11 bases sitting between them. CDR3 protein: CASSLVMEGEAFF. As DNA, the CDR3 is TGTGCCAGCAGCTTAGTAATGGAGGGGGAAGCTTTCTTT.

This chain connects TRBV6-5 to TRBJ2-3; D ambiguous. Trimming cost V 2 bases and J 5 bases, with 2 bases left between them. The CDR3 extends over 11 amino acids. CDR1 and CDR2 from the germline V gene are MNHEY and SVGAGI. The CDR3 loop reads CASSYVDTQYF. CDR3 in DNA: TGTGCCAGCAGTTACGTAGATACGCAGTATTTT.

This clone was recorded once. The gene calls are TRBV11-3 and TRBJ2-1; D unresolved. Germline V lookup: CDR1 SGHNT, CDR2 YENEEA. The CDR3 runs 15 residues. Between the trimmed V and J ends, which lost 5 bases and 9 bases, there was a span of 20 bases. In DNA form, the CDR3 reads TGTGCCAGCAGCCCCGGGCTATCCCGAGTCGGTGAGCAGTTCTTC. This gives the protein CASSPGLSRVGEQFF.

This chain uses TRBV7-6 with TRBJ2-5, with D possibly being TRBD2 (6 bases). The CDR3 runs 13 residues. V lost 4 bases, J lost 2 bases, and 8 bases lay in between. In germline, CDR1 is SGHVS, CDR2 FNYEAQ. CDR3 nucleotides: TGTGCCAGCAGCTCCCTAGCGCAAGAGACCCAGTACTTC. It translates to CASSSLAQETQYF.

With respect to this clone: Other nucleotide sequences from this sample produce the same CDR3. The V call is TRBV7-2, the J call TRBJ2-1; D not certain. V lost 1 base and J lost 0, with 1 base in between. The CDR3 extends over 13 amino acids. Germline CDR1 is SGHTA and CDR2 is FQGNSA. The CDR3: CASSLDSYNEQFF. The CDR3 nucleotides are TGTGCCAGCAGCTTAGACTCCTACAATGAGCAGTTCTTC.

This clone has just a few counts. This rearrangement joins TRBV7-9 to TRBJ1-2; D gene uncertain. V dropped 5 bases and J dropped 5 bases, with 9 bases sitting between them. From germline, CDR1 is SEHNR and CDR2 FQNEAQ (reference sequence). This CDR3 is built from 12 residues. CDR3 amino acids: CASSVRRYGYTF. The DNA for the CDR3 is TGTGCCAGCAGCGTCAGGCGGTATGGCTACACCTTC.

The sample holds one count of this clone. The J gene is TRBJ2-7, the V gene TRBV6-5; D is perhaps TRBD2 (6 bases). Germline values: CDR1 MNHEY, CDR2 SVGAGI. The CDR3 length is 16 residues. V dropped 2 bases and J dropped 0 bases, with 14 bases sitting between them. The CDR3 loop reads CASSYGGGDRSYEQYF. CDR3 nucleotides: TGTGCCAGCAGTTACGGAGGAGGGGACCGCTCCTACGAGCAGTACTTC.

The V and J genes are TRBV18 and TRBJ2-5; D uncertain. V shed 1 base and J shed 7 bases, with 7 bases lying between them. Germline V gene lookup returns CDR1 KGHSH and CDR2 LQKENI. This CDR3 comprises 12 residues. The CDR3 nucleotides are TGTGCCAGCTCACCACGAGACGGGACCCAGTACTTC. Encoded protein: CASSPRDGTQYF.

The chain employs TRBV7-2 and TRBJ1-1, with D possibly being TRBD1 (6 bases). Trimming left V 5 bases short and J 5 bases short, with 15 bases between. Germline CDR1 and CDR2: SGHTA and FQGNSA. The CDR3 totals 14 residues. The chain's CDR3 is CASSLKRGETEAFF. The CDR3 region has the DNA TGTGCCAGCAGCCTGAAAAGGGGGGAGACTGAAGCTTTCTTT.

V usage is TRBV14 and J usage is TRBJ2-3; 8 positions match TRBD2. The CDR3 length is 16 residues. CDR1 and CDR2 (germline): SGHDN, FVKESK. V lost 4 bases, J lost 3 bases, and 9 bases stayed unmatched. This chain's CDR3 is CASSRPGLGATDTQYF. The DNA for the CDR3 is TGTGCCAGCAGCCGACCGGGACTAGGGGCTACAGATACGCAGTATTTT.

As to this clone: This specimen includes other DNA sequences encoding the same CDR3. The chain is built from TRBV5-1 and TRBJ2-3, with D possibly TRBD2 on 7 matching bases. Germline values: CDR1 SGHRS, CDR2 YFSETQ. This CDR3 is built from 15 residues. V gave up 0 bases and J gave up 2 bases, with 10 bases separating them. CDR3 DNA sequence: TGCGCCAGCAGCTTGGGCGGGGGCGCCACAGATACGCAGTATTTT. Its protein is CASSLGGGATDTQYF.

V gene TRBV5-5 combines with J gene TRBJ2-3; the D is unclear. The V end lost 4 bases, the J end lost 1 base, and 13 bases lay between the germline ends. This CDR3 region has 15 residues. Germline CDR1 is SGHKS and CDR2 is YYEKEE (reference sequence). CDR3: CASSLSTVGTDTQYF. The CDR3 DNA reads TGTGCCAGCAGCCTTAGTACTGTGGGCACAGATACGCAGTATTTT.

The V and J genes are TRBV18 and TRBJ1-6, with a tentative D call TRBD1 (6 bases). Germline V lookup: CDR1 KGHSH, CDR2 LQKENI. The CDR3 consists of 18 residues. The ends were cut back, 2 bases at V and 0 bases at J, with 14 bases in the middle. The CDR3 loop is CASSPAGQSSSYNSPLHF. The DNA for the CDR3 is TGTGCCAGCTCACCAGCGGGACAATCGAGCTCCTATAATTCACCCCTCCACTTT. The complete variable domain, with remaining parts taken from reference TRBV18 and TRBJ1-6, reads NAGVMQNPRHLVRRRGQEARLRCSPMKGHSHVYWYRQLPEEGLKFMVYLQKENIIDESGMPKERFSAEFPKEGPSILRIQQVVRGDSAAYFCASSPAGQSSSYNSPLHFGNGTRLTVT.

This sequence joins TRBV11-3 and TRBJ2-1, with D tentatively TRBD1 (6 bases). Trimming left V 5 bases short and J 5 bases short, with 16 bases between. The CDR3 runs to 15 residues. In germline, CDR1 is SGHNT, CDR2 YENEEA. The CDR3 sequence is CASSPGTPMNNEQFF. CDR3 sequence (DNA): TGTGCCAGCAGCCCCGGGACACCAATGAACAATGAGCAGTTCTTC.

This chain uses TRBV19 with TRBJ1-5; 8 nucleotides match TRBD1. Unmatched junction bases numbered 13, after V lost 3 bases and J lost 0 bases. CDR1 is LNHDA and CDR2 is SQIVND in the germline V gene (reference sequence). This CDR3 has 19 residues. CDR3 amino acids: CASSIGGGQVVDSNQPQHF. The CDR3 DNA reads TGTGCCAGTAGTATCGGAGGGGGACAGGTAGTAGATAGCAATCAGCCCCAGCATTTT.

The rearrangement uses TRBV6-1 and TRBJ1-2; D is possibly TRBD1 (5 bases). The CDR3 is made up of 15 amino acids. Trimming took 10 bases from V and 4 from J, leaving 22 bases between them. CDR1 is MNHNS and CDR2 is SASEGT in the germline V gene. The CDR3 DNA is TGTGCCAACGCTGATCCAGGGAGGCCCCCCTATGGCTACACCTTC. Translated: CANADPGRPPYGYTF.

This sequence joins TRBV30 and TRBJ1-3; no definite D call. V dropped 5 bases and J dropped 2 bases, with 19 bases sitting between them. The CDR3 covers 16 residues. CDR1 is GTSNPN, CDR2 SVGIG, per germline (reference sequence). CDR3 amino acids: CAWAVSGVTAGNTIYF. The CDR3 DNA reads TGTGCCTGGGCTGTATCCGGGGTTACCGCTGGAAACACCATATATTTT.

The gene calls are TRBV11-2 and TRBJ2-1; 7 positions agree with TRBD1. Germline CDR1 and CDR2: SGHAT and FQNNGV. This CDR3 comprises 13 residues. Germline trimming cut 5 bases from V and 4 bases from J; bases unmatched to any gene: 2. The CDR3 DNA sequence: TGTGCCAGCAGCCCGGACAGGTACAATGAGCAGTTCTTC. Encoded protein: CASSPDRYNEQFF.

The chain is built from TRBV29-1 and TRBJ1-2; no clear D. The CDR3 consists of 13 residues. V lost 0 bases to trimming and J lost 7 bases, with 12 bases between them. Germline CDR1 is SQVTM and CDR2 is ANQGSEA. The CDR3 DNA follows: TGCAGCGTTGAAGATAACGGCGCGGTTGGCTACACCTTC. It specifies CSVEDNGAVGYTF.

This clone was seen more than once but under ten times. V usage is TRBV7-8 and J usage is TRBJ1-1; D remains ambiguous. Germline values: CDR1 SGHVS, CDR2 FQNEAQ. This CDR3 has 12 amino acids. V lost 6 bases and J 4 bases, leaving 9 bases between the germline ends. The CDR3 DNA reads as TGTGCCAGCAGGGAAGAGAGCACTGAAGCTTTCTTT. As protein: CASREESTEAFF.

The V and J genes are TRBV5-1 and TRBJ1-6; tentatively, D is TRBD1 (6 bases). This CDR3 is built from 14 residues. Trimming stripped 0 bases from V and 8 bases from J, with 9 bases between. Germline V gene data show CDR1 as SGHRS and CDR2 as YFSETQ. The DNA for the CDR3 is TGCGCCAGCAGCTTGGGAGGGGGGGATTCACCCCTCCACTTT. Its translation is CASSLGGGDSPLHF.

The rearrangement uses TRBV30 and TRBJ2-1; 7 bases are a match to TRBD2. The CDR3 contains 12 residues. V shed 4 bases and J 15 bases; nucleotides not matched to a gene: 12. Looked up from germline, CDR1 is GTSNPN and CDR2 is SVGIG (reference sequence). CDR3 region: CAWTPDGRNRFF. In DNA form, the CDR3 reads TGTGCCTGGACCCCTGACGGGAGGAATCGGTTCTTC.